This TCR beta chain came from a study of cytomegalovirus exposure and HLA in healthy donors. Study observations and caveats: In a later analysis, TCR beta V- and J-gene trimming showed a link to a missense DCLRE1C variant. From TCR beta sequences, most subjects' HLA-A and HLA-B alleles were reportedly predicted accurately. In presence/absence analyses, roughly uniform sequencing depth across donors was assumed. Later analysis suggested links between common viral pathogens and several top significant clusters.

Trimming shortened V by 2 bases and J by 7 bases, and 9 bases separated the two germline ends. Germline V gene sequence: CDR1 LGHNT, CDR2 FRNRAP. The CDR3 sequence is 13 residues long. It was with 60 Vbeta and 13 Jbeta primers that the PCR ran. Method: immunoSEQ multiplex PCR; TCRdb's copy keeps in-frame clones and lacks some. The repertoire consists of 90,000 to 110,000 clones, with 12% occurring once and the leading ten covering about a sixth. A few counts support this clone. Its antigen is not identified. V and J are TRBV12-5 and TRBJ2-1; D unresolved. The sequence was collected from a man in his forties in good health and CMV-seropositive. Sequenced sample: PBMCs. The CDR3 sequence is CASGLQETNEQFF. The CDR3 region has the DNA TGTGCTAGTGGTTTGCAAGAAACAAATGAGCAGTTCTTC.